These T cell receptor beta chains were read from a single sample in a study of blood T cell repertoires in COVID-19. Data came from immunoSEQ multiplex PCR; TCRdb stores just in-frame clones and leaves some out. The repertoire holds roughly 50,000 clones, with around 91% as singletons. The specimen was peripheral blood. These receptors were obtained from a woman aged 55 to 70 with active COVID-19. The CDR3 runs from the conserved cysteine through the conserved F or W. The D gene is left open where the match is weak. Only some rows state a clone size, as once, few, many or a class for expanded clones.

>.|TRBV7-6|.|TRBJ2-3
CASSPRIRDTQYF
TGTGCCAGCAGCCCCAGGATACGGGATACGCAGTATTTT
>.|TRBV4-2|TRBD2|TRBJ2-1
CASSHEGLAGNEQFF
TGTGCCAGCAGCCATGAGGGACTAGCCGGGAATGAGCAGTTCTTC
>.|TRBV13|TRBD1|TRBJ1-1
CASRLTGQGAEAFF
TGTGCCAGCAGACTGACCGGACAGGGTGCTGAAGCTTTCTTT
>few|TRBV7-9|.|TRBJ1-2
CASSAPGVGNYGYTF
TGTGCCAGCAGCGCACCGGGGGTCGGTAACTATGGCTACACCTTC
>.|TRBV15|TRBD2|TRBJ2-1
CATSRGTSGYNEQFF
TGTGCCACCAGCAGGGGGACTAGCGGATACAATGAGCAGTTCTTC
>.|TRBV5-1|TRBD1|TRBJ1-1
CASSISGTGTTEAFF
TGCGCCAGCAGCATATCCGGGACAGGGACCACTGAAGCTTTCTTT
>.|TRBV9|.|TRBJ2-3
CASSVGLGTDTQYF
TGTGCCAGCAGCGTAGGACTAGGCACAGATACGCAGTATTTT
>.|TRBV5-6|.|TRBJ2-1
CASSLDKASSYNEQFF
TGTGCCAGCAGCTTGGATAAGGCTAGCTCCTACAATGAGCAGTTCTTC
>once|TRBV9|.|TRBJ2-5
CASSVGASSETQYF
TGTGCCAGCAGCGTAGGGGCTAGCTCAGAGACCCAGTACTTC
>.|TRBV2|TRBD1|TRBJ1-2
CASSADRGIYGYTF
TGTGCCAGCAGCGCGGACAGGGGGATCTATGGCTACACCTTC
>once|TRBV24-1|.|TRBJ2-1
CATSDSQGRAYNEQFF
TGTGCCACCAGTGATTCTCAGGGGAGAGCCTACAATGAGCAGTTCTTC
>few|TRBV15|.|TRBJ1-5
CATSREGQPNQPQHF
TGTGCCACCAGCAGAGAGGGGCAGCCGAATCAGCCCCAGCATTTT
>.|TRBV19|.|TRBJ1-5
CASSTPARGNNQPQHF
TGTGCCAGTAGTACCCCCGCAAGGGGAAACAATCAGCCCCAGCATTTT
>.|TRBV7-6|.|TRBJ2-2
CASSLVQAGAGELFF
TGTGCCAGCAGCTTAGTTCAGGCAGGGGCCGGGGAGCTGTTTTTT
>.|TRBV20-1|.|TRBJ1-2
CSASRWEVSYTF
TGCAGTGCTAGTCGTTGGGAGGTGAGCTACACCTTC
>.|TRBV5-4|.|TRBJ1-6
CASSLEGRGSPLHF
TGTGCCAGCAGCTTGGAAGGTCGGGGATCACCCCTCCACTTT
>once|TRBV5-1|.|TRBJ1-1
CASNQGSTEAFF
TGCGCCAGCAATCAGGGTAGCACTGAAGCTTTCTTT
>.|TRBV18|TRBD1|TRBJ2-3
CASSPPTRQGTDTQYF
TGTGCCAGCTCACCGCCCACCAGACAGGGTACAGATACGCAGTATTTT
>.|TRBV5-1|.|TRBJ1-6
CASSTGLKNSPLHF
TGCGCCAGCAGCACGGGACTTAAGAATTCACCCCTCCACTTT
>once|TRBV3-1/TRBV3-2|.|TRBJ2-5
CASSQALLETQYF
TGTGCCAGCAGCCAAGCTCTCCTAGAGACCCAGTACTTC
>.|TRBV19|TRBD1|TRBJ1-2
CASRDTGVSNYGYTF
TGTGCCAGTAGGGACACAGGGGTTAGCAACTATGGCTACACCTTC
>.|TRBV27|.|TRBJ1-6
CASSPHTETYNSPLHF
TGTGCCAGCAGTCCCCATACGGAGACCTATAATTCACCCCTCCACTTT
>.|TRBV5-1|.|TRBJ2-3
CASSFQEDTQYF
TGCGCCAGCAGCTTCCAGGAAGATACGCAGTATTTT
>.|TRBV27|TRBD1|TRBJ1-5
CASRSQGNQPQHF
TGTGCCAGCAGGTCACAGGGGAACCAGCCCCAGCATTTT
>.|TRBV19|.|TRBJ1-6
CASSIRGGLSPLHF
TGTGCCAGTAGTATAAGGGGGGGTCTTTCACCCCTCCACTTT
>.|TRBV6-5|.|TRBJ2-1
CASSYSRDSRHEQFF
TGTGCCAGCAGTTACTCCCGGGACTCAAGGCATGAGCAGTTCTTC
>.|TRBV10-3|TRBD1|TRBJ2-7
CAISESTGGNYAREQYF
TGTGCCATCAGTGAGTCAACAGGGGGCAACTACGCGAGGGAGCAGTACTTC
>.|TRBV9|.|TRBJ1-2
CASSVASTPYGYTF
TGTGCCAGCAGCGTAGCTTCGACTCCCTATGGCTACACCTTC
>once|TRBV19|TRBD2|TRBJ2-1
CASGTGGLYNEQFF
TGTGCCAGTGGCACGGGGGGGCTCTACAATGAGCAGTTCTTC
>.|TRBV7-6|.|TRBJ2-1
CASSPGRGSYNEQFF
TGTGCCAGCAGCCCCGGGCGGGGTTCCTACAATGAGCAGTTCTTC
>.|TRBV27|TRBD1|TRBJ1-2
CASSSPGTGVYGYTF
TGTGCCAGCAGTTCGCCCGGGACAGGGGTTTATGGCTACACCTTC
>.|TRBV12-3/TRBV12-4|.|TRBJ2-3
CASSLQIPDTQYF
TGTGCCAGCAGTTTACAGATCCCGGATACGCAGTATTTT
>.|TRBV5-1|TRBD2|TRBJ2-1
CASSLGLAGGPGNEQFF
TGCGCCAGCAGCCTGGGACTAGCGGGGGGGCCGGGCAATGAGCAGTTCTTC
>.|TRBV9|.|TRBJ2-5
CASSVNPQETQYF
TGTGCCAGCAGCGTAAATCCGCAAGAGACCCAGTACTTC
>.|TRBV4-3|.|TRBJ2-6
CASSLADSSNSGANVLTF
TGCGCCAGCAGCCTAGCGGACTCGAGTAACTCTGGGGCCAACGTCCTGACTTTC
>.|TRBV6-5|TRBD1|TRBJ2-7
CASLRTGSSYEQYF
TGTGCCAGCCTAAGGACAGGGAGCTCCTACGAGCAGTACTTC
>once|TRBV6-4|.|TRBJ1-2
CASSDGGTGSRYTF
TGTGCCAGCAGTGATGGGGGGACGGGAAGCCGGTACACCTTC
>.|TRBV6-4|TRBD1|TRBJ1-4
CASSGQGATNEKLFF
TGTGCCAGCAGTGGGCAGGGGGCGACTAATGAAAAACTGTTTTTT
>.|TRBV2|TRBD1|TRBJ2-3
CASTTGTAPSTDTQYF
TGTGCCAGCACTACCGGGACAGCCCCTAGCACAGATACGCAGTATTTT
>.|TRBV6-1|.|TRBJ1-1
CASSSSRSGNTEAFF
TGTGCCAGCAGCTCGTCCCGGTCCGGGAACACTGAAGCTTTCTTT
>.|TRBV7-9|TRBD1|TRBJ1-2
CASNIYRTGGYTF
TGTGCCAGCAACATATACCGGACAGGCGGCTACACCTTC
>once|TRBV6-1|TRBD2|TRBJ2-3
CASSDEGGTGTDTQYF
TGTGCCAGCAGTGATGAGGGAGGGACGGGAACAGATACGCAGTATTTT
>.|TRBV5-1|.|TRBJ2-3
CASSLSGDTDTQYF
TGCGCCAGCAGCTTGAGCGGAGACACAGATACGCAGTATTTT
>.|TRBV19|TRBD1|TRBJ1-1
CASSWDRGVGTEAFF
TGTGCCAGTAGTTGGGACAGGGGGGTTGGCACTGAAGCTTTCTTT
>.|TRBV15|TRBD1|TRBJ2-3
CATSKSGGGWGQIPDTQYF
TGTGCCACCAGCAAATCAGGGGGTGGTTGGGGACAGATACCAGATACGCAGTATTTT
>.|TRBV12-5|TRBD1|TRBJ1-3
CASGIGDRVDTIYF
TGTGCTAGTGGTATTGGGGACAGGGTTGACACTATATATTTT
>.|TRBV5-6|.|TRBJ1-5
CASSLRDTNQPQHF
TGTGCCAGCAGCTTGCGGGACACAAATCAGCCCCAGCATTTT
>.|TRBV11-2|TRBD2|TRBJ2-2
CASSLEAGGVTGELFF
TGTGCCAGCAGCTTAGAGGCGGGGGGCGTGACCGGGGAGCTGTTTTTT